This entry lists 17 T cell receptor beta chains sequenced from one sample in a study of spatial heterogeneity in lung cancer. Study results and caveats: Expanded alpha and beta TCR counts within tumors tracked tumor mutation counts.

TCRdb called the 5' RACE reads again in MiXCR, with one record for every CDR3 protein. The table lists approximately 5,000 distinct CDR3 sequences, about 29% of them singletons. No antigens are known for them. Time point in this sample: sample taken at primary tumor resection. Specimen: lung tumor tissue, collected at surgery. The receptors derive from a female donor with early-stage non-small cell lung cancer.

This clonotype was observed a few times. V usage is TRBV30 and J usage is TRBJ2-3; weak D call: TRBD1 (6 bases). Germline V lookup: CDR1 GTSNPN, CDR2 SVGIG (reference sequence). The CDR3 is 15 residues long. V was cut by 5 bases and J by 0 bases, with 15 bases left in between. The CDR3 loop reads CAWDRDITSTDTQYF. For the CDR3, the DNA is TGTGCCTGGGACCGGGACATTACTAGCACAGATACGCAGTATTTT. Looking up the rest from reference TRBV30 and TRBJ2-3 gives the full variable domain: SQTIHQWPATLVQPVGSPLSLECTVEGTSNPNLYWYRQAAGRGLQLLFYSVGIGQISSEVPQNLSASRPQDRQFILSSKKLLLSDSGFYLCAWDRDITSTDTQYFGPGTRLTVL.

This clonotype is categorized as medium-sized (0.01 to 0.1%). This chain joins TRBV2 and TRBJ1-5; 8 bases are a match to TRBD1. Germline V gene data show CDR1 as SNHLY and CDR2 as FYNNEI. V was pared by 3 bases and J by 5 bases, with 9 bases of the junction left unmatched. The CDR3 is made up of 16 amino acids. This CDR3 is CASSDVVGQGYQPQHF. CDR3 in DNA: TGTGCCAGCAGTGATGTAGTCGGACAGGGTTATCAGCCCCAGCATTTT.

V is TRBV18 and J is TRBJ2-3, with a tentative D call TRBD1 (5 bases). Trimming took off 3 bases at V and 0 bases at J, with 13 bases between the two ends. Looked up from germline, CDR1 is KGHSH and CDR2 is LQKENI. CDR3 length equals 16 residues. The CDR3 sequence: CASSPLQGTSTDTQYF. Here the CDR3 DNA reads TGTGCCAGCTCACCCCTCCAGGGAACTAGCACAGATACGCAGTATTTT.

By its share, this clonotype is medium-sized (0.01 to 0.1%). The gene calls are TRBV5-4 and TRBJ1-4, with a weak D call TRBD1 (5 bases). Germline-derived CDR1 and CDR2 are SGHNT and YYREEE (reference sequence). The V end was cut by 0 bases, the J end by 4 bases, with 7 bases between. This CDR3 has 14 residues. CDR3 in DNA: TGTGCCAGCAGCTTGGGACAGAATAATGAAAAACTGTTTTTT. Translated: CASSLGQNNEKLFF.

This clonotype was seen at least ten times. This chain's CDR3 is CASRYQGLSGEAFF. CDR3 nucleotide sequence: TGTGCCAGCAGATATCAGGGGCTCTCTGGTGAAGCTTTCTTT. The rearrangement joins TRBV12-1 to TRBJ1-1; TRBD1, the D gene given by the table, was not confirmed from the DNA. TRBV12-1 is deemed a pseudogene. The length of the CDR3 is 14 residues.

This clonotype is medium-sized within its sample. CDR3 in amino acids: CSAPGTGGSGTQYF. The CDR3, as DNA: TGCAGTGCCCCCGGGACAGGGGGCTCGGGGACCCAGTACTTC. This chain links TRBV20-1 with TRBJ2-5; 12 bases fit TRBD1. This CDR3 contains 14 residues. In germline, CDR1 is DFQATT, CDR2 SNEGSKA (reference sequence). Trimming at V came to 6 bases and at J to 7 bases, leaving 9 bases not matched to a gene.

The V call is TRBV4-3, the J call TRBJ2-1; unclear D gene. CDR3 size: 15 residues. V lost 1 base, J lost 0 bases, and 7 bases lay in between. Germline loops: CDR1 LGHNA, CDR2 YSLEER. In nucleotides, the CDR3 is TGCGCCAGCAGCCAAGCGGCTAGCTCCTACAATGAGCAGTTCTTC. Residues: CASSQAASSYNEQFF.

The chain links TRBV29-1 to TRBJ2-7; 13 bases agree with TRBD2. This CDR3 comprises 14 residues. The V and J ends lost 5 bases and 5 bases, in that order; junction bases with no gene match: 6. CDR1 and CDR2 from the germline V gene are SQVTM and ANQGSEA. CDR3: CSVILAGGPHEQYF. The CDR3 nucleotides are TGCAGCGTTATACTAGCGGGAGGGCCCCACGAGCAGTACTTC.

At least ten counts were recorded for this clonotype. The rearrangement links TRBV7-2 to TRBJ2-3; 8 positions agree with TRBD2. Per the germline V gene, CDR1 is SGHTA and CDR2 is FQGNSA. Losses at the gene ends were 6 bases for V and 3 bases for J; bases not matched to a gene: 5. The CDR3 is 14 amino acids. CDR3 DNA: TGTGCCAGCAGTCCAGCGGGGGTAACAGATACGCAGTATTTT. Translating it yields CASSPAGVTDTQYF.

The chain combines TRBV7-2 with TRBJ2-7, with a possible D match to TRBD2 (5 bases). This CDR3 is 14 amino acids long. From germline, CDR1 is SGHTA and CDR2 FQGNSA. V lost 8 bases to trimming and J lost 2 bases, with 16 bases between them. Written as DNA, the CDR3 is TGTGCCAGCTCCGGCGGGTTAGGAACCTACGAGCAGTACTTC. Residues: CASSGGLGTYEQYF.

In this sample, this clonotype turned up once. V gene TRBV9 combines with J gene TRBJ2-7, with a tentative D call TRBD1 (6 bases). Per germline, CDR1 SGDLS and CDR2 YYNGEE. This CDR3 region has 13 residues. The V end was cut by 4 bases, the J end by 5 bases, with 13 bases between. The CDR3 nucleotides read TGTGCCAGCAGCCCCACAGGGCTGGACGAGCAGTACTTC. Protein: CASSPTGLDEQYF.

In its sample, this clonotype was seen a few times. The chain joins TRBV20-1 to TRBJ1-3; D not certain. V shed 1 base and J shed 3 bases, with 10 bases lying between them. The CDR3 runs to 14 residues. Germline CDR1 is DFQATT and CDR2 is SNEGSKA (reference sequence). CDR3 DNA sequence: TGCAGTGCTAGAGCCACGTTGGTTGGAAACACCATATATTTT. Translation gives CSARATLVGNTIYF.

By share of the sample, this clonotype is medium-sized (0.01 to 0.1%). The chain carries TRBV27 and TRBJ2-1, with D uncertain. Trimming removed 2 bases at V and 8 bases at J, with 4 bases between. Germline V gene data show CDR1 as MNHEY and CDR2 as SMNVEV (reference sequence). The CDR3 loop spans 11 amino acids. This chain's CDR3 is CASSLADEQFF. In nucleotides, the CDR3 is TGTGCCAGCAGTTTAGCGGATGAGCAGTTCTTC.

This clonotype was observed at least ten times. This sequence joins TRBV24-1 and TRBJ2-3; 7 bases agree with TRBD2. The germline V gene encodes CDR1 KGHDR and CDR2 SFDVKD. J gave up 1 base and V 4 bases, and 10 bases lay outside the gene matches. The CDR3 length is 17 residues. For the CDR3, the DNA is TGTGCCACCAGTGACCCCGGAGCTAGCGGCGGCACAGATACGCAGTATTTT. Translated: CATSDPGASGGTDTQYF.

The rearrangement uses TRBV7-2 and TRBJ2-4, with D unclear. This CDR3 contains 12 residues. The germline V gene has CDR1 SGHTA and CDR2 FQGNSA. Trimming took 1 base from V and 11 from J, leaving 9 bases between them. DNA of the CDR3: TGTGCCAGCAGCTTAGTAACGGGCCTTCAGTACTTC. Residues: CASSLVTGLQYF.

This clonotype was detected a few times. The gene calls are TRBV29-1 and TRBJ1-1, with TRBD1 matching 8 bases. Trimming cost V 0 bases and J 5 bases; bases outside gene matches: 8. The germline gives CDR1 SQVTM, CDR2 ANQGSEA. The CDR3 is 15 residues long. The CDR3 coding sequence is TGCAGCGTTGAAGATTATAACAGGGGGTTTACTGAAGCTTTCTTT. Its translation is CSVEDYNRGFTEAFF.

This clonotype has a handful of counts. The J gene is TRBJ1-1, the V gene TRBV7-8, with D hard to call. Trimming stripped 4 bases from V and 1 base from J, with 10 bases between. The germline V gene has CDR1 SGHVS and CDR2 FQNEAQ. The CDR3 totals 14 residues. CDR3 coding DNA: TGTGCCAGCAGCTCCTTTAGGCGGAACACTGAAGCTTTCTTT. It yields the protein CASSSFRRNTEAFF. Variable domain in full (rest from reference TRBV7-8 and TRBJ1-1): GAGVSQSPRYKVAKRGQDVALRCDPISGHVSLFWYQQALGQGPEFLTYFQNEAQLDKSGLPSDRFFAERPEGSVSTLKIQRTQQEDSAVYLCASSSFRRNTEAFFGQGTRLTVV.